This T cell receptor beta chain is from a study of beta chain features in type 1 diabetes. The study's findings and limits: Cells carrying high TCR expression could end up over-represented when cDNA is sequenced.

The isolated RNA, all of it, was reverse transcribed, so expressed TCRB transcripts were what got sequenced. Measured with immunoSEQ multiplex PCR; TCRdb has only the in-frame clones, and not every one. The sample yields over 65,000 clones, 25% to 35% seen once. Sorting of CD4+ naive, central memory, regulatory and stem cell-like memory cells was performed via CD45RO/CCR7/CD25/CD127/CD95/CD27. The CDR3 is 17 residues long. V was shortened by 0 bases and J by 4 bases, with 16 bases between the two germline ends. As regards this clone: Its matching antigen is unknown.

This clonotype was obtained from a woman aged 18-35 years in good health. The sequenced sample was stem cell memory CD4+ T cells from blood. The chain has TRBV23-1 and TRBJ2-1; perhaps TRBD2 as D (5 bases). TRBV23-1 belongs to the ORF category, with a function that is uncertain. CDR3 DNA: TGCGCCAGCAGTCAATCCTCCGGGGAATCCCTTTACAATGAGCAGTTCTTC. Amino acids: CASSQSSGESLYNEQFF.